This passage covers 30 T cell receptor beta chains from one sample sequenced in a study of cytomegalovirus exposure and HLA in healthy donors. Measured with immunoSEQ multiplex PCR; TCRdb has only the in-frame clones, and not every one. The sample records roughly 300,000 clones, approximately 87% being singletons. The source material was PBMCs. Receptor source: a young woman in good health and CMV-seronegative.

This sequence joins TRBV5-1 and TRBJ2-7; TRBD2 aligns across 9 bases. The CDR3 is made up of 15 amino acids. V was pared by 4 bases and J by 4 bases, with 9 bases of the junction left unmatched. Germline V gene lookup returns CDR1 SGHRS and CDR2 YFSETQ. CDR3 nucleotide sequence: TGCGCCAGCAGCCCGGGAAGCGGGAGGAGGTACGAGCAGTACTTC. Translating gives CASSPGSGRRYEQYF.

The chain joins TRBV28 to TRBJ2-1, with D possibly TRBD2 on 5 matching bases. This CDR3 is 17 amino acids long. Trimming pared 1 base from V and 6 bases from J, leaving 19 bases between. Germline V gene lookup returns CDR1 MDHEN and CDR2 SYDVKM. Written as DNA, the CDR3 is TGTGCCAGCAGTTTATCCTTCATCCTAGTAGGAGGCAATGAGCAGTTCTTC. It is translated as CASSLSFILVGGNEQFF.

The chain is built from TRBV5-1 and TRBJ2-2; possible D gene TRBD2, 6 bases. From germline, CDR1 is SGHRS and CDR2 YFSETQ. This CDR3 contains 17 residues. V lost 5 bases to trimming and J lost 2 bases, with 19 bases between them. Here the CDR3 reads CASRRIGVADNTGELFF. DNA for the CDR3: TGCGCCAGCAGACGGATCGGGGTAGCGGATAACACCGGGGAGCTGTTTTTT. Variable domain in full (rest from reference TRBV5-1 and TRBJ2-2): KAGVTQTPRYLIKTRGQQVTLSCSPISGHRSVSWYQQTPGQGLQFLFEYFSETQRNKGNFPGRFSGRQFSNSRSEMNVSTLELGDSALYLCASRRIGVADNTGELFFGEGSRLTVL.

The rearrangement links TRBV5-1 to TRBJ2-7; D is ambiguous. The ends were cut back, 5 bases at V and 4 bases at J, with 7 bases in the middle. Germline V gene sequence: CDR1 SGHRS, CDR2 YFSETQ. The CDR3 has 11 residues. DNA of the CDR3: TGCGCCAGCAGAAATCTTTACGAGCAGTACTTC. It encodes CASRNLYEQYF.

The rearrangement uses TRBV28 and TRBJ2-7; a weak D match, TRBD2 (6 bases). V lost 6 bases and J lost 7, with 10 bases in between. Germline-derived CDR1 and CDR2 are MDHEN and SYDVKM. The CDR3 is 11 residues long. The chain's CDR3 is CASSSAGEQYF. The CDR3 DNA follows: TGTGCCAGCAGCTCCGCGGGGGAGCAGTACTTC.

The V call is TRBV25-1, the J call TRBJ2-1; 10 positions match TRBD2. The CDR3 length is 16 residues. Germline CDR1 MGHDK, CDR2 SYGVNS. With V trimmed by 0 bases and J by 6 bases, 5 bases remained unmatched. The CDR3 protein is CASSEYSGRAGNEQFF. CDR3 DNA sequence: TGTGCCAGCAGTGAATACAGCGGGAGGGCCGGCAATGAGCAGTTCTTC.

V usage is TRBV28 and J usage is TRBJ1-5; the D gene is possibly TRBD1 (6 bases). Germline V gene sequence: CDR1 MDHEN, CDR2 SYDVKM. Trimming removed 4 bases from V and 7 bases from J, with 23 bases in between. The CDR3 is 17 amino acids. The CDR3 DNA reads TGTGCCAGCAGTTCTTTAGTTTTGGCGGGGGCACGCCAGCCCCAGCATTTT. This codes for CASSSLVLAGARQPQHF.

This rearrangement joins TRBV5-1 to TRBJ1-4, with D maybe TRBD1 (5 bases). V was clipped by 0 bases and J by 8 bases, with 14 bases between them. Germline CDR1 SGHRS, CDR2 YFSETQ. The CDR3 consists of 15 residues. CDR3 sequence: CASSLAGTVGEKLFF. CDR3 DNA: TGCGCCAGCAGCTTGGCCGGGACTGTCGGGGAAAAACTGTTTTTT.

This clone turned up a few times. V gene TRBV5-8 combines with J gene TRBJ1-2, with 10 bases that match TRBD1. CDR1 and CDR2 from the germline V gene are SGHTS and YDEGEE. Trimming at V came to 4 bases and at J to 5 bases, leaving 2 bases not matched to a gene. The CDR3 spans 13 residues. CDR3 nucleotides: TGTGCCAGCAGCCGGGACAGGGGTTATGGCTACACCTTC. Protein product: CASSRDRGYGYTF.

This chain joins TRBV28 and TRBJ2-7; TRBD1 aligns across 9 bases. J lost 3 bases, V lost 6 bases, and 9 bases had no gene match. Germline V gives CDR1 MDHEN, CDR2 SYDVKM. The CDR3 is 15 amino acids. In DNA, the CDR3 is TGTGCCAGCAGCCGTGGGACAGGGAAAGTCTACGAGCAGTACTTC. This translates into CASSRGTGKVYEQYF.

CDR3 coding DNA: TGTGCCAGCAGCCCGACAGGGAATGGAAACACCATATATTTT. Protein: CASSPTGNGNTIYF. The chain employs TRBV5-6 and TRBJ1-3, with 7 nucleotides matching TRBD1. Trimming at V came to 4 bases and at J to 3 bases, leaving 4 bases not matched to a gene. CDR1 SGHDT and CDR2 YYEEEE come from the germline V gene. This CDR3 is 14 amino acids long.

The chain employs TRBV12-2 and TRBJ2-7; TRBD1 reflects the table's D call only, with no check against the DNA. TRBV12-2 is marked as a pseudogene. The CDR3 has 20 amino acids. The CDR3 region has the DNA TGTGCAAGTCGCTTATTCCATCGGGACAGGGACGTGCGAAGGTCCTACGAGCAGTACTTC. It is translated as CASRLFHRDRDVRRSYEQYF.

The CDR3 spells CASSYRESYEQYF. Here the CDR3 DNA reads TGCGCCAGCAGTTACAGAGAATCCTACGAGCAGTACTTC. This chain uses TRBV5-1 with TRBJ2-7; no reliable D call. There are 13 residues in the CDR3. V shed 5 bases and J shed 1 base, with 10 bases lying between them. Germline V gene sequence: CDR1 SGHRS, CDR2 YFSETQ. Together with reference TRBV5-1 and TRBJ2-7, the CDR3 gives the full variable domain: KAGVTQTPRYLIKTRGQQVTLSCSPISGHRSVSWYQQTPGQGLQFLFEYFSETQRNKGNFPGRFSGRQFSNSRSEMNVSTLELGDSALYLCASSYRESYEQYFGPGTRLTVT.

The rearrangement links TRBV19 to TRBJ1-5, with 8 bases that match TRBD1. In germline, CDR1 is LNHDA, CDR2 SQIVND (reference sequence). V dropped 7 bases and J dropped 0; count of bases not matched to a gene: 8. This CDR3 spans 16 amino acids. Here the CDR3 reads CASNPRGPVSNQPQHF. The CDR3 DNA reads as TGTGCCAGTAACCCCAGGGGGCCCGTTAGCAATCAGCCCCAGCATTTT.

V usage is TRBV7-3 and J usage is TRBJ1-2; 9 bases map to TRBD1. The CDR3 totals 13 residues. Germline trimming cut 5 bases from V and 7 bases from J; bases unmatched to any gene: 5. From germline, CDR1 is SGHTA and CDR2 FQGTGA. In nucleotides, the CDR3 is TGTGCCAGCAGCACCACAGGGGGCTCTGGCTACACCTTC. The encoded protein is CASSTTGGSGYTF.

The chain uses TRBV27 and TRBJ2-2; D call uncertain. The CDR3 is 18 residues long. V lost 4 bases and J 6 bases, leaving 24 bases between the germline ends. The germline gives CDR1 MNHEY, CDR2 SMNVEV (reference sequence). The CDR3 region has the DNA TGTGCCAGCAGTTGGTACCCCGTCGGATTAAAAGGAGCCGGGGAGCTGTTTTTT. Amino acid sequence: CASSWYPVGLKGAGELFF.

The CDR3 region has the DNA TGTGCCAGCAGTGAAAGGTACAGGGAATGGAATCAGCCCCAGCATTTT. Protein product: CASSERYREWNQPQHF. The rearrangement links TRBV6-1 to TRBJ1-5; possibly TRBD1 for D (6 bases). The CDR3 loop spans 16 amino acids. V gave up 2 bases and J gave up 4 bases, with 15 bases separating them. Germline-derived CDR1 and CDR2 are MNHNS and SASEGT.

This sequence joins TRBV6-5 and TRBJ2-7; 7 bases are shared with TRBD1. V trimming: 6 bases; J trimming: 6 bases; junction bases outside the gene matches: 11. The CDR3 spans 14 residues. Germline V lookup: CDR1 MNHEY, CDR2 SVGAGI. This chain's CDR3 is CASSRVEGAFEQYF. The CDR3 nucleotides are TGTGCCAGCAGCAGGGTAGAGGGGGCATTCGAGCAGTACTTC.

The CDR3 DNA reads as TGCGCCAGCAGCTTGGAGGGGGACAGGGCTTATGGCTACACCTTC. Translated, it gives CASSLEGDRAYGYTF. The V call is TRBV5-1, the J call TRBJ1-2; 9 bases match TRBD1. The germline V gene has CDR1 SGHRS and CDR2 YFSETQ. J lost 5 bases, V lost 0 bases, and 5 bases had no gene match. The CDR3 is made up of 15 amino acids.

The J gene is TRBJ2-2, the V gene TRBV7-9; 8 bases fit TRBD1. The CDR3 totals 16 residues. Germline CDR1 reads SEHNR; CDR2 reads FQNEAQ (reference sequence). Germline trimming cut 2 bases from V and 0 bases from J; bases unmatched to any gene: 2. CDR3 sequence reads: CASSLLGQANTGELFF. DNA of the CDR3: TGTGCCAGCAGCTTACTGGGACAGGCGAACACCGGGGAGCTGTTTTTT.

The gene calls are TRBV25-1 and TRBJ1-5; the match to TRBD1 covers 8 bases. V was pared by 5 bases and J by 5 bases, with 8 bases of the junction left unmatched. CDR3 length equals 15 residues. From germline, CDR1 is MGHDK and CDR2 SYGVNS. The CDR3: CASSLAGGLDQPQHF. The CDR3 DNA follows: TGTGCCAGCAGTTTGGCAGGGGGCTTAGATCAGCCCCAGCATTTT.

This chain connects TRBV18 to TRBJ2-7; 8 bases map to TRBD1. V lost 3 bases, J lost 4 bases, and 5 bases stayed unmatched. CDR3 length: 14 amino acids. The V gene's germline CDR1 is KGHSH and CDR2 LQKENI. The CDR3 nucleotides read TGTGCCAGCTCACCCACCACAGGGGGGTACGAGCAGTACTTC. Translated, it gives CASSPTTGGYEQYF.

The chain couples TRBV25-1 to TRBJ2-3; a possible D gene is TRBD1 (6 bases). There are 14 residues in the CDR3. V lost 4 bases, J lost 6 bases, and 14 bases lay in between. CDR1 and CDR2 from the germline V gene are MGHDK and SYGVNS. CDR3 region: CASSGGGLPDTQYF. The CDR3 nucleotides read TGTGCCAGCAGTGGTGGGGGCCTCCCGGATACGCAGTATTTT.

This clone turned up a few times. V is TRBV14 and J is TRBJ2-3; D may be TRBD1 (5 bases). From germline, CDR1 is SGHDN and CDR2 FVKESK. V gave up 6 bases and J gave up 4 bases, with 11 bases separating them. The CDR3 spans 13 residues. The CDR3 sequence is CASRAGLPDTQYF. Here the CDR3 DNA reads TGTGCCAGCAGGGCAGGGCTTCCAGATACGCAGTATTTT.

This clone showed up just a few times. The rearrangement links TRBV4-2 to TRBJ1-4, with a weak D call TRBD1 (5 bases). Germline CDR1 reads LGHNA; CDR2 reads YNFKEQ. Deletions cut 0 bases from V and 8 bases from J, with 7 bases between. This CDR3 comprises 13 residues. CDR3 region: CASSQDGGEKLFF. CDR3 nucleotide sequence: TGTGCCAGCAGCCAAGATGGGGGGGAAAAACTGTTTTTT.

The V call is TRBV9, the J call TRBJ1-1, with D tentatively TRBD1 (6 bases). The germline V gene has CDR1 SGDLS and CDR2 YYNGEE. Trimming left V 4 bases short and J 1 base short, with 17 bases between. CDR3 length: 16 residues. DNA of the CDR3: TGTGCCAGCAGCCCAGTAGGGGGGGGGACGAACACTGAAGCTTTCTTT. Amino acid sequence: CASSPVGGGTNTEAFF.

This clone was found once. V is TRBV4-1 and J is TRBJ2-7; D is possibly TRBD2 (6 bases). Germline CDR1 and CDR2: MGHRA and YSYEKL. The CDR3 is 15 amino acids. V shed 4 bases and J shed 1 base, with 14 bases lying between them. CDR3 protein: CASSPSPGLSYEQYF. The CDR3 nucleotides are TGCGCCAGCAGCCCCAGCCCGGGACTTTCCTACGAGCAGTACTTC.

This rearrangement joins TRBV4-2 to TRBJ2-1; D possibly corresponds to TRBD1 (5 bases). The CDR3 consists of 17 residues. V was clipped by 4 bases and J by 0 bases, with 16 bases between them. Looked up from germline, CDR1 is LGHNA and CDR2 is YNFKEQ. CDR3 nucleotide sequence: TGTGCCAGCAGCCCCCAGGGCGGTTCGGGCTCCTACAATGAGCAGTTCTTC. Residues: CASSPQGGSGSYNEQFF.

The CDR3 spells CASSIVAGENQPQHF. As DNA, the CDR3 is TGTGCCAGTAGTATAGTGGCAGGGGAAAATCAGCCCCAGCATTTT. V gene TRBV19 combines with J gene TRBJ1-5; tentatively, D is TRBD1 (6 bases). Trimming took off 1 base at V and 4 bases at J, with 11 bases between the two ends. The CDR3 contains 15 residues. Germline V CDR1 and CDR2: LNHDA, SQIVND (reference sequence).

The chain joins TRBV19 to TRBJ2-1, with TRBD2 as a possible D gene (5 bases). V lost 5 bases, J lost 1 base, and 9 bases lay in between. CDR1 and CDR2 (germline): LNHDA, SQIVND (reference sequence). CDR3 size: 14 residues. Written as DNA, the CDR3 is TGTGCCAGTAGTTCAGCGGTATCCTACAATGAGCAGTTCTTC. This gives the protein CASSSAVSYNEQFF.